There are many counts of the clone carrying this T cell receptor (beta chain). The target antigen is unknown. The time point here: newly diagnosed GD, antithyroid drugs for less than 3 months. TCR sequences were obtained from RNA taken from PBMCs. Building the TCR beta libraries relied on iRepertoire HTBI primers, and CDR3 regions underwent Arm-PCR. MiXCR, run by TCRdb on the multiplex PCR reads, gives a single entry per CDR3 protein. In the table there are around 460,000 distinct CDR3 sequences, 14% of which are singletons. This record comes from a study of regulatory T cells in long-lasting Graves disease. The study's findings and limits: Gene preferences differed: TRBV28, TRBJ1-2, TRBJ2-5 in persistent cases.

Trimming took off 4 bases at V and 0 bases at J, with 16 bases between the two ends. The V gene's germline CDR1 is MDHEN and CDR2 SYDVKM. The CDR3 runs to 17 residues. The same sample was also used in a study of T cells in Graves' hyperthyroidism and ophthalmopathy.

The rearrangement joins TRBV28 to TRBJ1-5; weak D call: TRBD1 (5 bases). This clonotype was sampled from a woman in her fifties or sixties with Graves disease. The starting material was peripheral blood mononuclear cells (PBMCs), obtained at new diagnosis, from a patient treated with antithyroid drugs. The DNA for the CDR3 is TGTGCCAGCAGTTCCCCCACGGGGGGATATAGCAATCAGCCCCAGCATTTT. It specifies CASSSPTGGYSNQPQHF. The full variable domain, completed using reference TRBV28 and TRBJ1-5, is DVKVTQSSRYLVKRTGEKVFLECVQDMDHENMFWYRQDPGLGLRLIYFSYDVKMKEKGDIPEGYSVSREKKERFSLILESASTNQTSMYLCASSSPTGGYSNQPQHFGDGTRLSIL.